The clone carrying this T cell receptor (beta chain) was counted at least ten times. TCRdb called the multiplex PCR reads again in MiXCR, with one record for every CDR3 protein. The top ten clones hold about 3.7% of a sample with 150,000 to 200,000 distinct CDR3 sequences, around 35% of them seen once. Axillary draining lymph nodes of breast cancer patients supplied the node samples. The CDR3 is 16 residues long. In germline, CDR1 is SEHNR, CDR2 FQNEAQ (reference sequence). Trimming removed 0 bases from V and 5 bases from J, with 15 bases in between. This sample was included in a study of breast tumors, draining lymph nodes, adjacent tissues.

This sequence joins TRBV7-9 and TRBJ2-3; D call uncertain. This TCR derives from a female donor with breast cancer. Some clones in this sample may be carry-over from other donors' samples. The specimen sequenced was axillary lymph node tissue. In DNA form, the CDR3 reads TGTGCCAGCAGCTTAGCAGAACCCCAGAAGCGAGATACGCAGTATTTT. The encoded protein is CASSLAEPQKRDTQYF.